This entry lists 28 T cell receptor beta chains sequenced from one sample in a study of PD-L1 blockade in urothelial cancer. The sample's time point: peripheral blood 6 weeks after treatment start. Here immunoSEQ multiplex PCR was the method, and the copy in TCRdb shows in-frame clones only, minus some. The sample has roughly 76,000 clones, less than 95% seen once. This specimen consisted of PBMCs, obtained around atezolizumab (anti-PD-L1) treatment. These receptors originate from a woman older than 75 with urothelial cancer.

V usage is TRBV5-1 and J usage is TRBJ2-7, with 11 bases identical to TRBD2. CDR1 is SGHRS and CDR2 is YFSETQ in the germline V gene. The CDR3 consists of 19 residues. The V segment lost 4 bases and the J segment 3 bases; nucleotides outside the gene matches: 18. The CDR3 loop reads CASSTLAGGPSPTFYEQYF. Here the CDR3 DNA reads TGCGCCAGCAGCACCTTAGCGGGAGGGCCTAGTCCAACGTTCTACGAGCAGTACTTC.

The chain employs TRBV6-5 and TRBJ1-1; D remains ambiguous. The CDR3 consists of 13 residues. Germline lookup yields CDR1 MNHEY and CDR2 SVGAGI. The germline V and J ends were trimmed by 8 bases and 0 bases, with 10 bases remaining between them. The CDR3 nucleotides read TGTGCCAGCCAAGAGAGCCTGAACACTGAAGCTTTCTTT. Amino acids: CASQESLNTEAFF.

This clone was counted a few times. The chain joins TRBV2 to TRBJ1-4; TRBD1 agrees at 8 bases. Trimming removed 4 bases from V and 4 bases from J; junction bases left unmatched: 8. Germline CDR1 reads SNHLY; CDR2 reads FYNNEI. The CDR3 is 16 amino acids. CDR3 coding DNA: TGTGCCAGCAGTGCGAGGGACAGGCCGGATAATGAAAAACTGTTTTTT. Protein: CASSARDRPDNEKLFF.

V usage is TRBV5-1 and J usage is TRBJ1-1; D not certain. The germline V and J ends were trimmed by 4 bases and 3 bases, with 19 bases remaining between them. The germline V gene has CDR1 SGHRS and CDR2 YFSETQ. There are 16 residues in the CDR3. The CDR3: CASSARYGLMDTEAFF. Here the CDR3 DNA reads TGCGCCAGCAGCGCAAGGTACGGGTTAATGGACACTGAAGCTTTCTTT.

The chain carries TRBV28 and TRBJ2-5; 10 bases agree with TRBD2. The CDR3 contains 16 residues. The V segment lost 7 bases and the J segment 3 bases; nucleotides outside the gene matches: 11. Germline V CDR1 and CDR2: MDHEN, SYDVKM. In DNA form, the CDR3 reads TGTGCCAGCACCCCCTCCGGGACTAGCGACAAAGAGACCCAGTACTTC. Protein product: CASTPSGTSDKETQYF.

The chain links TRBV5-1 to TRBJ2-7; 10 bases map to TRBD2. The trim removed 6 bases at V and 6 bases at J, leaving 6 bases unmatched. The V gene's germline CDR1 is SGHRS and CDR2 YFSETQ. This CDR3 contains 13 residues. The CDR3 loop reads CASNLAGGGEQYF. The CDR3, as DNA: TGCGCCAGCAACTTAGCGGGAGGCGGCGAGCAGTACTTC.

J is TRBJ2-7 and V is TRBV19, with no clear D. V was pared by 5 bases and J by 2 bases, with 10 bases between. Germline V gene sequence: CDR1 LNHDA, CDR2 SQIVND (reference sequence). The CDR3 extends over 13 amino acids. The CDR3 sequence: CASSVSPAYEQYF. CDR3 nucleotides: TGTGCCAGTAGTGTTAGTCCCGCCTACGAGCAGTACTTC. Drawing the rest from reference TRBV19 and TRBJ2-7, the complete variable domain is DGGITQSPKYLFRKEGQNVTLSCEQNLNHDAMYWYRQDPGQGLRLIYYSQIVNDFQKGDIAEGYSVSREKKESFPLTVTSAQKNPTAFYLCASSVSPAYEQYFGPGTRLTVT.

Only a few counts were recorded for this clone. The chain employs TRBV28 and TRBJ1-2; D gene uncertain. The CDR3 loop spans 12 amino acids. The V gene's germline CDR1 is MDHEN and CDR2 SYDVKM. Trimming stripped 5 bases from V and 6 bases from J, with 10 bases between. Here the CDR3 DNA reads TGTGCCAGCAGTCCCGCCACGGATGGCTACACCTTC. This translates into CASSPATDGYTF.

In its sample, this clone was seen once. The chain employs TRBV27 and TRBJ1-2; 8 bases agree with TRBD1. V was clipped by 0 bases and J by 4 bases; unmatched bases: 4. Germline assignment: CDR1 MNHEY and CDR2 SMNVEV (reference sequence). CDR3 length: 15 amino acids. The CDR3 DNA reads TGTGCCAGCAGTTTATCTGGACAGGGTCTCTATGGCTACACCTTC. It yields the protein CASSLSGQGLYGYTF.

In nucleotides, the CDR3 is TGCGCCAGCAGCTTGGGGGGGGGCGCCGGTGGCGAGACCCAGTACTTC. It translates to CASSLGGGAGGETQYF. The genes are TRBV5-1 and TRBJ2-5; TRBD2 might be the D (7 bases). The CDR3 sequence is 16 residues long. Trimming took 0 bases from V and 5 from J, leaving 17 bases between them. Germline V gene sequence: CDR1 SGHRS, CDR2 YFSETQ.

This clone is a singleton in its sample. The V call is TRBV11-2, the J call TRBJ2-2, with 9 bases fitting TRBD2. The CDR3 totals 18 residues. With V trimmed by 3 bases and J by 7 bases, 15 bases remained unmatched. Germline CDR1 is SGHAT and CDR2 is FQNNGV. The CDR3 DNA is TGTGCCAGCAGCTTTCGAGCGGGGGGAGGGCCGTTTAGCGGGGAGCTGTTTTTT. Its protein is CASSFRAGGGPFSGELFF.

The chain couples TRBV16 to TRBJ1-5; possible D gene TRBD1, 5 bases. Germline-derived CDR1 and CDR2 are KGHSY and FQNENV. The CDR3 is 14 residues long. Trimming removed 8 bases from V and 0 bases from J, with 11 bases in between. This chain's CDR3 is CASSGAYSNQPQHF. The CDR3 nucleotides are TGTGCCAGCTCTGGGGCTTATAGCAATCAGCCCCAGCATTTT.

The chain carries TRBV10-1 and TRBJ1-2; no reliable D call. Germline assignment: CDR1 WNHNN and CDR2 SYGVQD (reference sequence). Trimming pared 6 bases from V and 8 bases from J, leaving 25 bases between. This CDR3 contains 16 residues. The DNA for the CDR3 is TGCGCCAGCAGCCCGAATGACGGAGGCAGGTCTGGAGGCTACACCTTC. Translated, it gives CASSPNDGGRSGGYTF.

The CDR3 protein is CASSPRQGLLSGNTIYF. CDR3 coding DNA: TGTGCCAGCAGTCCACGACAGGGTCTACTATCTGGAAACACCATATATTTT. The rearrangement uses TRBV27 and TRBJ1-3; 7 nucleotides match TRBD1. From germline, CDR1 is MNHEY and CDR2 SMNVEV (reference sequence). The CDR3 runs to 17 residues. Trimming cost V 5 bases and J 1 base; bases outside gene matches: 11.

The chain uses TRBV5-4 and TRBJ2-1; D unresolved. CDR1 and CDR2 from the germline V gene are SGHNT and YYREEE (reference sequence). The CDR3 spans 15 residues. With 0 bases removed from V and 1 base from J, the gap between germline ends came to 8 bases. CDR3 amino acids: CASSLAGPSYNEQFF. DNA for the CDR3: TGTGCCAGCAGCTTGGCGGGTCCTTCCTACAATGAGCAGTTCTTC.

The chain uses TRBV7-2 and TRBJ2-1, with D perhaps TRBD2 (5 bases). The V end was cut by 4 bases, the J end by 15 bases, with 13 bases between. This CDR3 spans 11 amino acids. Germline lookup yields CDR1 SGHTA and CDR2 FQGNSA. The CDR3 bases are TGTGCCAGCAGCTCGCAACTAGAGGGGTTCTTC. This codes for CASSSQLEGFF. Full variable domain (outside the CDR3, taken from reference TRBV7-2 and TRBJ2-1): GAGVSQSPSNKVTEKGKDVELRCDPISGHTALYWYRQSLGQGLEFLIYFQGNSAPDKSGLPSDRFSAERTGGSVSTLTIQRTQQEDSAVYLCASSSQLEGFFGPGTRLTVL.

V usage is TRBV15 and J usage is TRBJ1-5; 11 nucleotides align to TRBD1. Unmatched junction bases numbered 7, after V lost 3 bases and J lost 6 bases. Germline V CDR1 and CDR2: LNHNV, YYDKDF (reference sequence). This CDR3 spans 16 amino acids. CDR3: CATSRGGQGAAQPQHF. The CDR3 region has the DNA TGTGCCACCAGCAGGGGAGGACAGGGGGCTGCTCAGCCCCAGCATTTT. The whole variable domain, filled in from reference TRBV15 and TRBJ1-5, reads DAMVIQNPRYQVTQFGKPVTLSCSQTLNHNVMYWYQQKSSQAPKLLFHYYDKDFNNEADTPDNFQSRRPNTSFCFLDIRSPGLGDTAMYLCATSRGGQGAAQPQHFGDGTRLSIL.

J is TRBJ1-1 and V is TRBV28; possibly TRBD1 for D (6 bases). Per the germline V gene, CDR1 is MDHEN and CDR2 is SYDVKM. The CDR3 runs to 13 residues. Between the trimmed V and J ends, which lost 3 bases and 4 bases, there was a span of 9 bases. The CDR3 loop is CASSFYRATEAFF. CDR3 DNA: TGTGCCAGCAGTTTTTACAGGGCCACTGAAGCTTTCTTT.

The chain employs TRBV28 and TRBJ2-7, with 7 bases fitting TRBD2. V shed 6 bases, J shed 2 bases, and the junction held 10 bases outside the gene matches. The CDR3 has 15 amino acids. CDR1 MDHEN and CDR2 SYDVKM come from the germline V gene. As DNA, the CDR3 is TGTGCCAGCAGACCGGGGGGACGGGAGACCTACGAGCAGTACTTC. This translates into CASRPGGRETYEQYF.

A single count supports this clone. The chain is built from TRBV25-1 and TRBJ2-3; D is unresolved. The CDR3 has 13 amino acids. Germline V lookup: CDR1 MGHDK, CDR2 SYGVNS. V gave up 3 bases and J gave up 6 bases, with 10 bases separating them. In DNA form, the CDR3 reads TGTGCCAGCAGTGAGCGGTTTGGGGATACGCAGTATTTT. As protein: CASSERFGDTQYF.

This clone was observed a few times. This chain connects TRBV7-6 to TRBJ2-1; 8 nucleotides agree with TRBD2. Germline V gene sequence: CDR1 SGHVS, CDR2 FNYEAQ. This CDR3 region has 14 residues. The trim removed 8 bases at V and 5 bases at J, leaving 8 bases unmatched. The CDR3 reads CASSPGGTNNEQFF. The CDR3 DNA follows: TGTGCCAGCTCCCCGGGAGGGACCAACAATGAGCAGTTCTTC. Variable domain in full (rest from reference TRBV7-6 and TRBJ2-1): GAGVSQSPRYKVTKRGQDVALRCDPISGHVSLYWYRQALGQGPEFLTYFNYEAQQDKSGLPNDRFSAERPEGSISTLTIQRTEQRDSAMYRCASSPGGTNNEQFFGPGTRLTVL.

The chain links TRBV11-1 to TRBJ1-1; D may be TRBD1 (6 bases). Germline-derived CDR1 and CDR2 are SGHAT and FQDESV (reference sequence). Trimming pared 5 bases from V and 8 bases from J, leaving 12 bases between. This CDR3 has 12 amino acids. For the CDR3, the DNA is TGTGCCAGCAGCCTTGCCGACAGGGAAGCTTTCTTT. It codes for CASSLADREAFF.

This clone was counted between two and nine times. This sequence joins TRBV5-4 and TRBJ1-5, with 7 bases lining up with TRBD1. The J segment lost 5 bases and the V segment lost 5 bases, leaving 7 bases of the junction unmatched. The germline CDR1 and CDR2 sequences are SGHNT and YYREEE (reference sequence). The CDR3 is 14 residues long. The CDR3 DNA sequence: TGTGCCAGCAGTTTACAGGGGACCTATCAGCCCCAGCATTTT. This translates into CASSLQGTYQPQHF. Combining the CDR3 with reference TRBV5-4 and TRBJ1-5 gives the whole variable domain ETGVTQSPTHLIKTRGQQVTLRCSSQSGHNTVSWYQQALGQGPQFIFQYYREEENGRGNFPPRFSGLQFPNYSSELNVNALELDDSALYLCASSLQGTYQPQHFGDGTRLSIL.

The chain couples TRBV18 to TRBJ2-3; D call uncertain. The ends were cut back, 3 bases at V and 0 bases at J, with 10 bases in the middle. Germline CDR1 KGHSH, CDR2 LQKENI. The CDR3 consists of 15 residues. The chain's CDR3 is CASSPGPSSTDTQYF. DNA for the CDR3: TGTGCCAGCTCACCTGGGCCATCTAGCACAGATACGCAGTATTTT.

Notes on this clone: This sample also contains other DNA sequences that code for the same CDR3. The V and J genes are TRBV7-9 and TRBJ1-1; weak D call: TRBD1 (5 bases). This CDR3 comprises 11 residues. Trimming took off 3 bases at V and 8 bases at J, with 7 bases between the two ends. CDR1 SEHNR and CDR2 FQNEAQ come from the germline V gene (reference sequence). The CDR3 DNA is TGTGCCAGCAGCTTTTCAGGGGAAGCTTTCTTT. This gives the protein CASSFSGEAFF.

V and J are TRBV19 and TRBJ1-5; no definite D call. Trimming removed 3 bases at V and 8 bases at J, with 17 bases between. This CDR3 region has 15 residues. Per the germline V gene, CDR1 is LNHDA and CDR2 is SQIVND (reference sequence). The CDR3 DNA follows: TGTGCCAGTAGTATGTTTTCGGGTGGTCTCGAGCCCCAGCATTTT. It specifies CASSMFSGGLEPQHF.

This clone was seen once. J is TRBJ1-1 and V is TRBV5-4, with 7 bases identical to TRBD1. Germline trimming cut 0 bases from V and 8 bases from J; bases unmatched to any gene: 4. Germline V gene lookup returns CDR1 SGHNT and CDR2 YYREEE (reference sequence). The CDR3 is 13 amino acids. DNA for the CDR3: TGTGCCAGCAGCTTGGTGGGGGGACAGGAAGCTTTCTTT. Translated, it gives CASSLVGGQEAFF.

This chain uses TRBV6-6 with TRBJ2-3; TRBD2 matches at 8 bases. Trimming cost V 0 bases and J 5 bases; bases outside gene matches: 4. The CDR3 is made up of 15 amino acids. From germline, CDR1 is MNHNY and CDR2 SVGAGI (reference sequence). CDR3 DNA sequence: TGTGCCAGCAGTTACTCTTCCGGGGGGGGAGATACGCAGTATTTT. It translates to CASSYSSGGGDTQYF.